The 5 T cell receptor beta chains reported below all come from one sample, sequenced in a study of T cells in tuberculosis. Thawed, overnight-rested PBMC were stained with GMM-loaded CD1B tetramer, viability dye and anti-CD3, then sorted. The lipid loaded on the CD1B tetramers was C32 glucose monomycolate from Rhodococcus equi. Sequencing used immunoSEQ multiplex PCR; TCRdb keeps in-frame clones, though not all of them. The table shows approximately 100,000 clones, with approximately 90% occurring only once. Sequencing was carried out using CD1b-GMM tetramer-negative cells sorted from PBMCs. All receptors derive from an adult woman with latent tuberculosis.

The chain joins TRBV29-1 to TRBJ2-5; TRBD2 matches at 8 bases. V dropped 1 base and J dropped 0; count of bases not matched to a gene: 7. Germline CDR1 and CDR2: SQVTM and ANQGSEA. The CDR3 contains 16 residues. DNA for the CDR3: TGCAGCGTTGAAGGGTCGGGCGGGGGGTACCAAGAGACCCAGTACTTC. This codes for CSVEGSGGGYQETQYF.

The V call is TRBV10-3, the J call TRBJ2-3; 9 bases are shared with TRBD2. The germline V gene has CDR1 ENHRY and CDR2 SYGVKD. Losses at the gene ends were 8 bases for V and 4 bases for J; bases not matched to a gene: 10. The CDR3 sequence is 15 residues long. The CDR3 is CAISQRGAPADTQYF. For the CDR3, the DNA is TGTGCCATCTCCCAGCGGGGGGCGCCAGCAGATACGCAGTATTTT.

CDR3 region: CASSEEGPSSYEQYV. In DNA, the CDR3 is TGTGCCAGCAGTGAGGAGGGGCCTAGCTCCTACGAGCAGTACGTC. This chain joins TRBV6-1 and TRBJ2-7, with a weak D call TRBD2 (6 bases). V was shortened by 3 bases and J by 0 bases, with 12 bases between the two germline ends. This CDR3 comprises 15 residues. Per the germline V gene, CDR1 is MNHNS and CDR2 is SASEGT.

This clone was seen only once. The chain uses TRBV7-8 and TRBJ1-1, with a possible D match to TRBD1 (6 bases). The germline V and J ends were trimmed by 3 bases and 10 bases, with 24 bases remaining between them. Germline V gives CDR1 SGHVS, CDR2 FQNEAQ. The CDR3 is 16 amino acids. CDR3 in DNA: TGTGCCAGCAGCTTGGGAATAGTGGACAGCCCTCTTGGAGCTTTCTTT. Translating gives CASSLGIVDSPLGAFF.

This chain links TRBV19 with TRBJ2-7; tentatively, D is TRBD2 (6 bases). The germline V gene has CDR1 LNHDA and CDR2 SQIVND (reference sequence). This CDR3 has 14 residues. V gave up 1 base and J gave up 1 base, with 8 bases separating them. The CDR3 loop is CASSIGLGSYEQYF. CDR3 DNA sequence: TGTGCCAGTAGTATAGGACTAGGGTCCTACGAGCAGTACTTC.